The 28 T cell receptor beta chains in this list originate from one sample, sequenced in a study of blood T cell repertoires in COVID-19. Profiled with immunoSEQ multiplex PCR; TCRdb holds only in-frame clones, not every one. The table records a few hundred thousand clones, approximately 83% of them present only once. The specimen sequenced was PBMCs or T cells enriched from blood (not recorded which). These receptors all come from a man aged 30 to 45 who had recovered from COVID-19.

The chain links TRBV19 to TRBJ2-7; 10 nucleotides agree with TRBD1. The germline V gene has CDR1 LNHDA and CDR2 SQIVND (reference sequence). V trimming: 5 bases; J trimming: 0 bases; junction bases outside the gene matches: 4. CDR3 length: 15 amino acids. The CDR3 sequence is CASSRQGATSYEQYF. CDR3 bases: TGTGCCAGTAGTCGACAGGGGGCGACCTCCTACGAGCAGTACTTC.

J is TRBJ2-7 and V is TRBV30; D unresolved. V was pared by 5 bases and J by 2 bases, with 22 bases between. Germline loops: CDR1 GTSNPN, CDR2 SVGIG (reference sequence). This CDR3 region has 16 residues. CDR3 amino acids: CAWQPLLAGPPYEQYF. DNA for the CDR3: TGTGCCTGGCAACCGCTCCTGGCAGGCCCCCCCTACGAGCAGTACTTC.

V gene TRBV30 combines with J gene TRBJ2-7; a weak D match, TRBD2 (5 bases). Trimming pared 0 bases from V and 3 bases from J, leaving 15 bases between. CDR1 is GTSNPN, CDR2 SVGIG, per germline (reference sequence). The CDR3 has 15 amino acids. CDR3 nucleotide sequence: TGTGCCTGGAGTGTCCTCTTCGGGGTCGGCTACGAGCAGTACTTC. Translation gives CAWSVLFGVGYEQYF.

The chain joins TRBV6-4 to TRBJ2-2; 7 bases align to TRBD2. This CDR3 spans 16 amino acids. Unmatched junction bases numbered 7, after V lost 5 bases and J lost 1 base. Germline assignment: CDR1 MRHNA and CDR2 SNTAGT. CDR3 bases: TGTGCCAGCAGTCGGTCCGCGGGGGTGAACACCGGGGAGCTGTTTTTT. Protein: CASSRSAGVNTGELFF.

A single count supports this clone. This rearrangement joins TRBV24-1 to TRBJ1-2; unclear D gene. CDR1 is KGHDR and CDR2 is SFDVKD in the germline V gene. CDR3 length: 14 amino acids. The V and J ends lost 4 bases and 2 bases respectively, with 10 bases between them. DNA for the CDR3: TGTGCCACCAGTGACCTGACACGGAACTATGGCTACACCTTC. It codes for CATSDLTRNYGYTF.

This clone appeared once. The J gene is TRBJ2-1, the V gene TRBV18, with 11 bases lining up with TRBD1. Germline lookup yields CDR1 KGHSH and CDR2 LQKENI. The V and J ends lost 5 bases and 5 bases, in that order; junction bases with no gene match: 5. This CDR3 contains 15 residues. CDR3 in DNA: TGTGCCAGCTCAAGAGGGACAGGGGGGGACAATGAGCAGTTCTTC. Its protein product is CASSRGTGGDNEQFF.

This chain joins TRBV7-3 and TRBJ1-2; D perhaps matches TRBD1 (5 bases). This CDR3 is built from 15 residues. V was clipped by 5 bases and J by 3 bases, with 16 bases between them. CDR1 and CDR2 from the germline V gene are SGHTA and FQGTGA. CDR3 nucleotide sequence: TGTGCCAGCAGCCCCAGGCAGGGACTAGACTATGGCTACACCTTC. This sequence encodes CASSPRQGLDYGYTF.

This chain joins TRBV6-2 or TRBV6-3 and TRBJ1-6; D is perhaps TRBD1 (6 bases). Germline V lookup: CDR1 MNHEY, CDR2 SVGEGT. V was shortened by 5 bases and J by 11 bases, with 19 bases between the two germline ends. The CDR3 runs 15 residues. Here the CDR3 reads CASSPLRSGQTPLHF. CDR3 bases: TGTGCCAGCAGTCCCCTTCGTTCGGGACAAACACCCCTCCACTTT.

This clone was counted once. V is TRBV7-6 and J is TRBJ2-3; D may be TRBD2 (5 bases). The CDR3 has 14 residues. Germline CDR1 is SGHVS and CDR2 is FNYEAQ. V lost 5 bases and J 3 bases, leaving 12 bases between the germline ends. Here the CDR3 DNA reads TGTGCCAGCAGCCTAGAATGGAGGACAGATACGCAGTATTTT. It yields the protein CASSLEWRTDTQYF.

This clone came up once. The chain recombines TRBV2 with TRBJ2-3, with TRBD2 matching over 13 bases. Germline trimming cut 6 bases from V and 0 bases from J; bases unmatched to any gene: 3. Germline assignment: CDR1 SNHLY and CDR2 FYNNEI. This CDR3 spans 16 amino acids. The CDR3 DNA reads TGTGCCAGCAGACTAGCGGGGGGGCTGAGCACAGATACGCAGTATTTT. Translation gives CASRLAGGLSTDTQYF.

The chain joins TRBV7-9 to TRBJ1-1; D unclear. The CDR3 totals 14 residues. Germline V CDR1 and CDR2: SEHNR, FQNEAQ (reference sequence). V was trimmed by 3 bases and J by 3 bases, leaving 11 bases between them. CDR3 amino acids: CASSLVGRDTEAFF. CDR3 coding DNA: TGTGCCAGCAGCTTGGTGGGGAGAGACACTGAAGCTTTCTTT.

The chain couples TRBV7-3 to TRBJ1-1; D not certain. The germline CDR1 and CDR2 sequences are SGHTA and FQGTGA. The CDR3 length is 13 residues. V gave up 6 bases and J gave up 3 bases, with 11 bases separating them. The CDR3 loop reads CASRQSIDTEAFF. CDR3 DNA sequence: TGTGCCAGCAGACAGAGTATAGACACTGAAGCTTTCTTT. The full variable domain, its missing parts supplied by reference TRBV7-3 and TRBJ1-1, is GAGVSQTPSNKVTEKGKYVELRCDPISGHTALYWYRQSLGQGPEFLIYFQGTGAADDSGLPNDRFFAVRPEGSVSTLKIQRTERGDSAVYLCASRQSIDTEAFFGQGTRLTVV.

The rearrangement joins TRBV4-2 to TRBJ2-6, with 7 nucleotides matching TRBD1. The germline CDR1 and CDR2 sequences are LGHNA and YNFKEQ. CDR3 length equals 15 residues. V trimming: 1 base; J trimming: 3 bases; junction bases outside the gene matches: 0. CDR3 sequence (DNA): TGTGCCAGCAGCCAAGGACAGGGTGGGGCCAACGTCCTGACTTTC. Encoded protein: CASSQGQGGANVLTF.

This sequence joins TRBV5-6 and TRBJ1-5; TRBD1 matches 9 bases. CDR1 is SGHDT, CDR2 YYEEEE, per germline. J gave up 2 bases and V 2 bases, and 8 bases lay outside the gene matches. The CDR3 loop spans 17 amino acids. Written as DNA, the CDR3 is TGTGCCAGCAGCTTCCTGTGGGACAGGGTGGGCAATCAGCCCCAGCATTTT. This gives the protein CASSFLWDRVGNQPQHF.

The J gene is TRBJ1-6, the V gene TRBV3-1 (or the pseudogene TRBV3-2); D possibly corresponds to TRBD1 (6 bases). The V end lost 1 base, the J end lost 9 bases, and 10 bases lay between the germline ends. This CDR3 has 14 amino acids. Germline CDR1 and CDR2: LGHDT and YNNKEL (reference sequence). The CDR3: CASSQAGGSSPLHF. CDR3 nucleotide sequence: TGTGCCAGCAGCCAAGCGGGGGGCAGTTCACCCCTCCACTTT.

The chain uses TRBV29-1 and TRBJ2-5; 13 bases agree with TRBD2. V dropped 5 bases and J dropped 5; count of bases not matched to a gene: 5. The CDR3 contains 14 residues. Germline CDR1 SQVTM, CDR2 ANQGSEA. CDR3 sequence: CSVTTSGGWETQYF. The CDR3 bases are TGCAGCGTTACGACTAGCGGGGGGTGGGAGACCCAGTACTTC. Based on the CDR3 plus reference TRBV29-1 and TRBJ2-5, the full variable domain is SAVISQKPSRDICQRGTSLTIQCQVDSQVTMMFWYRQQPGQSLTLIATANQGSEATYESGFVIDKFPISRPNLTFSTLTVSNMSPEDSSIYLCSVTTSGGWETQYFGPGTRLLVL.

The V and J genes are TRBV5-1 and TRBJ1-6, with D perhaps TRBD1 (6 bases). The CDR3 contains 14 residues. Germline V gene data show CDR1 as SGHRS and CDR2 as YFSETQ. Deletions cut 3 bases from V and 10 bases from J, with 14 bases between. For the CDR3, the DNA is TGCGCCAGCAGCTCGGGACAACTAGGGTCACCCCTCCACTTT. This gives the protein CASSSGQLGSPLHF.

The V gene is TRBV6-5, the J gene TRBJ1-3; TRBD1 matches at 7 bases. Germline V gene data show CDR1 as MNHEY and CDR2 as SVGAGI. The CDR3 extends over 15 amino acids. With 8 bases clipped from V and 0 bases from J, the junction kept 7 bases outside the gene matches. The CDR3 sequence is CASGWGQYSGNTIYF. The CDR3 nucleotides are TGTGCCAGCGGGTGGGGACAGTACTCTGGAAACACCATATATTTT.

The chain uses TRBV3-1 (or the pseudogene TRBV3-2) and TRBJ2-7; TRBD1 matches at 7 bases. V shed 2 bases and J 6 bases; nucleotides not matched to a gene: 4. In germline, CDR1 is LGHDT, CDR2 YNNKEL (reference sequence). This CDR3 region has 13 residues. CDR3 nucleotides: TGTGCCAGCAGCCAAACGACAGGGCTCGAGCAGTACTTC. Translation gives CASSQTTGLEQYF.

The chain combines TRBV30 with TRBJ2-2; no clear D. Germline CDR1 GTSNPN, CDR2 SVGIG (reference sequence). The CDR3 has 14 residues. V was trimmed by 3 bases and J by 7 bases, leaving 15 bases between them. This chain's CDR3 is CAWRFSTMSGELFF. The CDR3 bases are TGTGCCTGGAGATTCTCCACTATGAGCGGGGAGCTGTTTTTT.

Here the CDR3 DNA reads TGTGCCAGTAGGAGGCAGGGAAAAAGCCAGCCCCAGCATTTT. Its protein product is CASRRQGKSQPQHF. The V and J genes are TRBV19 and TRBJ1-5; D is perhaps TRBD1 (5 bases). Germline CDR1 and CDR2: LNHDA and SQIVND (reference sequence). Deletions cut 6 bases from V and 7 bases from J, with 16 bases between. CDR3 size: 14 residues.

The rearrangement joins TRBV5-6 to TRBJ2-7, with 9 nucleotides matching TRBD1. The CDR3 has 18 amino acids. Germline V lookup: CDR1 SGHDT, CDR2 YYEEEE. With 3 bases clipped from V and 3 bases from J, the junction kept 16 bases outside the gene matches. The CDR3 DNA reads TGTGCCAGCAGCTCCCCCTGGGGCGGACAGGGGACAAGCTACGAGCAGTACTTC. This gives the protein CASSSPWGGQGTSYEQYF.

CDR3 nucleotides: TGCGCCAGCAGCTTGCGGACAAACGGGGGTGGCTACACCTTC. Amino acids: CASSLRTNGGGYTF. This chain joins TRBV5-1 and TRBJ1-2, with TRBD1 as a possible D gene (5 bases). CDR3 length: 14 amino acids. Germline CDR1 and CDR2: SGHRS and YFSETQ. The V end was cut by 1 base, the J end by 7 bases, with 14 bases between. The whole variable domain, remainder taken from reference TRBV5-1 and TRBJ1-2, is KAGVTQTPRYLIKTRGQQVTLSCSPISGHRSVSWYQQTPGQGLQFLFEYFSETQRNKGNFPGRFSGRQFSNSRSEMNVSTLELGDSALYLCASSLRTNGGGYTFGSGTRLTVV.

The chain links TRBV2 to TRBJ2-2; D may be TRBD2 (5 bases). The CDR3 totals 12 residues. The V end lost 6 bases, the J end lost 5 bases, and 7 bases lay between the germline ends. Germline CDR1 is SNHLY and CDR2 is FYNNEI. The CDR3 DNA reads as TGTGCCAGCAGGGGGAGAACCGGGGAGCTGTTTTTT. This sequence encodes CASRGRTGELFF.

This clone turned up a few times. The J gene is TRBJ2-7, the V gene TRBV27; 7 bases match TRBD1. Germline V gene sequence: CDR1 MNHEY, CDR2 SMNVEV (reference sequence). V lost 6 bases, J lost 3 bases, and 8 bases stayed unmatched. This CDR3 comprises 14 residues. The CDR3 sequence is CASRPTGSNYEQYF. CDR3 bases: TGTGCCAGCAGGCCGACAGGGTCGAACTACGAGCAGTACTTC.

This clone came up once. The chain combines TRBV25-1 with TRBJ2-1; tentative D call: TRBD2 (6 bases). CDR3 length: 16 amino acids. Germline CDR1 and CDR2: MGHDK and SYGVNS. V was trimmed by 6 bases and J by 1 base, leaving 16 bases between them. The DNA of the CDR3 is TGTGCCAGCAGCGCACTACTAGCTTTGTCCTACAATGAGCAGTTCTTC. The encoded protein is CASSALLALSYNEQFF.

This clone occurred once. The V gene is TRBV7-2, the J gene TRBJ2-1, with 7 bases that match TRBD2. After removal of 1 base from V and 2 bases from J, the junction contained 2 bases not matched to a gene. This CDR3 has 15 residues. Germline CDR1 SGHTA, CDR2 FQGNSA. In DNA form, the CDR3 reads TGTGCCAGCAGCTTAGATGCGGGGGCCTACAATGAGCAGTTCTTC. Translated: CASSLDAGAYNEQFF. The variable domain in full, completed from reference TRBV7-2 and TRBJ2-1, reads GAGVSQSPSNKVTEKGKDVELRCDPISGHTALYWYRQSLGQGLEFLIYFQGNSAPDKSGLPSDRFSAERTGGSVSTLTIQRTQQEDSAVYLCASSLDAGAYNEQFFGPGTRLTVL.

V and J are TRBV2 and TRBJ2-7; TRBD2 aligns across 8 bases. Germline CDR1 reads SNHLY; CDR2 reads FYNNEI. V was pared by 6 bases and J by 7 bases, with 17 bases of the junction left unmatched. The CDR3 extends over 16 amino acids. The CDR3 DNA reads TGTGCCAGCAGCGAATTTAGCGGGATAATTGGAGGGGAGCAGTACTTC. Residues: CASSEFSGIIGGEQYF.